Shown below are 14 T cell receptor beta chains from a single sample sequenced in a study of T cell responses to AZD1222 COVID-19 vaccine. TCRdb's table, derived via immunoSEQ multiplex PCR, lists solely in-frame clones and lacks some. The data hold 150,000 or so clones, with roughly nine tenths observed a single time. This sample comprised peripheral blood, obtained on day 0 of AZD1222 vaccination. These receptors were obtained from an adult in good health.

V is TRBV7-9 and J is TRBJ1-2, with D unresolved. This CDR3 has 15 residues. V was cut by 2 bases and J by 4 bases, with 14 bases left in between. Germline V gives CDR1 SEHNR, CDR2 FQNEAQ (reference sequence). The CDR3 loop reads CASSLSLTETYGYTF. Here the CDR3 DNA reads TGTGCCAGCAGCTTATCTCTTACGGAGACCTATGGCTACACCTTC.

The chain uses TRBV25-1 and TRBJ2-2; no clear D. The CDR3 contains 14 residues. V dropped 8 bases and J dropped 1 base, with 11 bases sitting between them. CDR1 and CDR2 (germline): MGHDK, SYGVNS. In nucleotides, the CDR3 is TGTGCCAGCTCCTTATTAGGGAACACCGGGGAGCTGTTTTTT. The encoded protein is CASSLLGNTGELFF.

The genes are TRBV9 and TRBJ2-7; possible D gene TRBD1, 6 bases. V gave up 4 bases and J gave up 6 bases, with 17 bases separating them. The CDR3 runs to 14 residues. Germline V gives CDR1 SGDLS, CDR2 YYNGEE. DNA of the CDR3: TGTGCCAGCAGCCCCCCGGGCAGGGGATCCGAGCAGTACTTC. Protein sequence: CASSPPGRGSEQYF.

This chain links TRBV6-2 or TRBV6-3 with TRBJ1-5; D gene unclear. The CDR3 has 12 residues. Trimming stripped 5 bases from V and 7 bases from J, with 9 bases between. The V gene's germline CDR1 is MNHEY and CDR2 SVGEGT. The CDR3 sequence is CASSAPRQPQHF. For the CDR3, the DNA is TGTGCCAGCAGTGCCCCTCGGCAGCCCCAGCATTTT.

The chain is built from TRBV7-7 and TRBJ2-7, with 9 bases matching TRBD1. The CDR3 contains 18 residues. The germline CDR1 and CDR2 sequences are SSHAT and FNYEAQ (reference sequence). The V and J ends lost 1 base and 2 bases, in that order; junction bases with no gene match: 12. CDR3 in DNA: TGTGCCAGCAGCTTAGGGGGACAGGGAGGGTTCCCTGCCTACGAGCAGTACTTC. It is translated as CASSLGGQGGFPAYEQYF.

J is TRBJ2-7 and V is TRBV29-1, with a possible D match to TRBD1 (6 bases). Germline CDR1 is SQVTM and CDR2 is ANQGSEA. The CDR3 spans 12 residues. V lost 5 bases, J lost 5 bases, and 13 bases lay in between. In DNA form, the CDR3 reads TGCAGCGTTCAGGACAGAGCGAACGAGCAGTACTTC. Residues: CSVQDRANEQYF.

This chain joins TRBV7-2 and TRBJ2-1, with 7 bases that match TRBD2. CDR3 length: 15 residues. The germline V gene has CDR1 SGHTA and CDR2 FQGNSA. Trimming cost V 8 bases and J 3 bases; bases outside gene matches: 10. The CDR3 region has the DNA TGTGCCAGCGGCACTAGCGTGGGGTACTACAATGAGCAGTTCTTC. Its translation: CASGTSVGYYNEQFF.

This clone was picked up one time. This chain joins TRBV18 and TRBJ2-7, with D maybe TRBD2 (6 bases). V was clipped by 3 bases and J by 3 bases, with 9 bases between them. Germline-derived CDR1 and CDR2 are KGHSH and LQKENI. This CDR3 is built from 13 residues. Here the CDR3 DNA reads TGTGCCAGCTCACCTCCCGGGGGCTACGAGCAGTACTTC. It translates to CASSPPGGYEQYF.

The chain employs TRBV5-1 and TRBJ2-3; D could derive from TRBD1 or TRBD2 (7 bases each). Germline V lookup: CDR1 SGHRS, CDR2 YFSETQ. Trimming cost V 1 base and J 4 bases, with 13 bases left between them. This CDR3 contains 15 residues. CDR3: CASSLQGGPPDTQYF. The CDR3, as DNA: TGCGCCAGCAGCTTGCAGGGGGGGCCGCCAGATACGCAGTATTTT.

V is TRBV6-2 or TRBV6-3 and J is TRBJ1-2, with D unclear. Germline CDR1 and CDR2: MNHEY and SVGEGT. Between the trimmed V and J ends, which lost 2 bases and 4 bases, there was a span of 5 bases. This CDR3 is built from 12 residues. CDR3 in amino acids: CASSYGSYGYTF. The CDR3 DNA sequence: TGTGCCAGCAGTTACGGGTCCTATGGCTACACCTTC.

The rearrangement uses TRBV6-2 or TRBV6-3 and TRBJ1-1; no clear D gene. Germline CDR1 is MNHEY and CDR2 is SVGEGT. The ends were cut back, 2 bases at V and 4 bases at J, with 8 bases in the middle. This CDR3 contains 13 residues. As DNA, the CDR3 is TGTGCCAGCAGTTACGATCGGGGCACTGAAGCTTTCTTT. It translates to CASSYDRGTEAFF.

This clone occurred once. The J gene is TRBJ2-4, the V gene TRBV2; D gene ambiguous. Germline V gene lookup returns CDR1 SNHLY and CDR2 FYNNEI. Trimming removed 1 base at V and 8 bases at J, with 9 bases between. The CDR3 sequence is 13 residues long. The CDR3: CASSEVVLDIQYF. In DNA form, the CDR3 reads TGTGCCAGCAGTGAAGTGGTTCTGGACATTCAGTACTTC. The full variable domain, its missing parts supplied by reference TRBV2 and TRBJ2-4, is EPEVTQTPSHQVTQMGQEVILRCVPISNHLYFYWYRQILGQKVEFLVSFYNNEISEKSEIFDDQFSVERPDGSNFTLKIRSTKLEDSAMYFCASSEVVLDIQYFGAGTRLSVL.

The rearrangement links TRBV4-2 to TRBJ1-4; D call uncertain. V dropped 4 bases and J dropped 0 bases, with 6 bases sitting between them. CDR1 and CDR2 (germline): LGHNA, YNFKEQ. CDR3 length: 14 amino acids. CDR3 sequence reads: CASSLGATNEKLFF. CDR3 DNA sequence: TGTGCCAGCAGCCTAGGTGCAACTAATGAAAAACTGTTTTTT.

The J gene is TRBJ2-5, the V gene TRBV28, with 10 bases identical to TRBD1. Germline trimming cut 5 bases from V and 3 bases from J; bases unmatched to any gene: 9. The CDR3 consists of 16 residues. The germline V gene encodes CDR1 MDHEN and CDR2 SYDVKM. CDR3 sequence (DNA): TGTGCCAGCAGTCCCTCCTCAGGGACAGGGGAAGAGACCCAGTACTTC. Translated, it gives CASSPSSGTGEETQYF.